A selection of T cell receptor beta chains follows, all from one sample in a study of blood T cell repertoires in COVID-19. Profiling relied on immunoSEQ multiplex PCR, and the TCRdb table lists in-frame clones only, not all of them. Of under 250,000 clones detected, roughly 80% appear once; the ten largest clones hold 2% to 3%. Sequencing was carried out using peripheral blood. The receptors were gathered from a woman aged 65 to 85 with active or convalescent COVID-19. CDR3s include the opening cysteine and the closing phenylalanine or tryptophan. D genes are given only for firm matches. Rows give clone size only sometimes, using once, few, many, or a class for an expanded clone.

J	V	D	size	DNA	CDR3
TRBJ2-2	TRBV6-5	-	-	TGTGCCAGCAACAGGTTGAACACCGGGGAGCTGTTTTTT	CASNRLNTGELFF
TRBJ2-5	TRBV5-1	-	-	TGCGCCAGCAGCTGGGGGGATTACCAAGAGACCCAGTACTTC	CASSWGDYQETQYF
TRBJ2-5	TRBV10-3	-	-	TGTGCCATCAGTCCGGGAACGGGACAAAGTAAACAAGAGACCCAGTACTTC	CAISPGTGQSKQETQYF
TRBJ1-4	TRBV19	TRBD1	once	TGTGCCAGTAGTTTTGGGACAGGGGATGAAAAACTGTTTTTT	CASSFGTGDEKLFF
TRBJ2-7	TRBV2	TRBD1	few	TGTGCCAGCAGGCCAGGACAGGGTTTATACGAGCAGTACTTC	CASRPGQGLYEQYF
TRBJ1-1	TRBV7-9	TRBD1	once	TGTGCCAGCAGCCAAATCGGGACAGGGAAGACTGAAGCTTTCTTT	CASSQIGTGKTEAFF
TRBJ2-1	TRBV2	-	-	TGTGCCAGCAAACCGGCAGGCGCCTACAATGAGCAGTTCTTC	CASKPAGAYNEQFF
TRBJ2-1	TRBV3-1/TRBV3-2	TRBD2	-	TGTGCCAGCAGCTTTCTAGCGGACTACAATGAGCAGTTCTTC	CASSFLADYNEQFF
TRBJ1-5	TRBV29-1	TRBD1	-	TGCAGCGTCGGACAGGCCAATCAGCCCCAGCATTTT	CSVGQANQPQHF
TRBJ2-7	TRBV7-9	TRBD2	-	TGTGCCAGCAGCCCGCCCGGGAGGGCCGGCTACGAGCAGTACTTC	CASSPPGRAGYEQYF
TRBJ2-5	TRBV2	-	-	TGTGCCAGCAGTGAACCCGACAGTCAAGAGACCCAGTACTTC	CASSEPDSQETQYF
TRBJ1-1	TRBV18	TRBD1	-	TGTGCCAGCTCACCCCAGGGGGACACTGAAGCTTTCTTT	CASSPQGDTEAFF
TRBJ2-7	TRBV11-2	-	-	TGTGCCAGCAGCTTAGATCGCGGGGTAGGCGAGCAGTACTTC	CASSLDRGVGEQYF
TRBJ2-5	TRBV6-2/TRBV6-3	-	-	TGTGCCAGCAGTGCCGGGGAGACCCAGTACTTC	CASSAGETQYF
TRBJ2-5	TRBV28	TRBD2	-	TGTGCCAGCAGTAGGCGGGAGAGGGAGACCCAGTACTTC	CASSRRERETQYF
TRBJ1-2	TRBV7-8	TRBD1	-	TGTGCCAGCAGCGAGTCACAGGGGGAGGTTGGTGGCTACACCTTC	CASSESQGEVGGYTF
TRBJ1-5	TRBV7-2	-	-	TGTGCCAGCAGCTTGGGGGGAAATTCTGCTCAGCCCCAGCATTTT	CASSLGGNSAQPQHF
TRBJ2-7	TRBV12-3/TRBV12-4	-	-	TGTGCCAGCAGCATAAACAGGGTCTACGAGCAGTACTTC	CASSINRVYEQYF
TRBJ1-2	TRBV28	-	-	TGTGCCAGCAGTTTAGGAGGGCAGGCCTATGGCTACACCTTC	CASSLGGQAYGYTF
TRBJ1-6	TRBV7-9	TRBD1	few	TGTGCCAGCAGCCCCCTGGGACAGCAAAATTCACCCCTCCACTTT	CASSPLGQQNSPLHF
TRBJ2-1	TRBV19	-	once	TGTGCCAGTAGTATCGAAGGGGGAGCCGCGTACAATGAGCAGTTCTTC	CASSIEGGAAYNEQFF
TRBJ2-7	TRBV5-6	-	-	TGTGCCAGCAGCAAAGGTCCAGGGAGGTACGGCCACGAGCAGTACTTC	CASSKGPGRYGHEQYF
TRBJ2-7	TRBV2	TRBD2	-	TGTGCCAGCAGCGAAGGACGGCGCGGGGGGTACGAGCAGTACTTC	CASSEGRRGGYEQYF
TRBJ1-4	TRBV28	TRBD1	once	TGTGCCAGCAGTCCCCGGGACAGGTTAAATGAAAAACTGTTTTTT	CASSPRDRLNEKLFF
TRBJ1-5	TRBV5-1	-	-	TGCGCCAGCAGCTTGGCCCCCGATCAGCCCCAGCATTTT	CASSLAPDQPQHF
TRBJ2-3	TRBV3-1/TRBV3-2	-	-	TGTGCCAGCAGCCAAGCGGTGCGTACGCAGTATTTT	CASSQAVRTQYF
TRBJ1-2	TRBV12-3/TRBV12-4	-	-	TGTGCCAGCAGTCCGTTCTATGGCTACACCTTC	CASSPFYGYTF
TRBJ2-3	TRBV7-8	-	-	TGTGCCAGCAGCTTACCGGGACTTCTCGAAGATACGCAGTATTTT	CASSLPGLLEDTQYF
TRBJ1-2	TRBV19	-	-	TGTGCCAGTAGCGTTTTACAGGGCCTGAGTAACTATGGCTACACCTTC	CASSVLQGLSNYGYTF
TRBJ1-5	TRBV7-2	TRBD1	-	TGTGCCAGCAGCATTCGACAGGGGGCCGATCAGCCCCAGCATTTT	CASSIRQGADQPQHF
TRBJ2-1	TRBV20-1	-	-	TGCAGTGCTCTAAGACAATGGGAGCAGTTCTTC	CSALRQWEQFF
TRBJ2-3	TRBV5-4	-	once	TGTGCCAGCAGCATAAGCCGGGCCGGAGGGGATACGCAGTATTTT	CASSISRAGGDTQYF
TRBJ2-2	TRBV28	TRBD1	few	TGTGCCAGCAGTCCCCTCTCGACAGGGGACGACACCGGGGAGCTGTTTTTT	CASSPLSTGDDTGELFF
TRBJ1-1	TRBV29-1	-	-	TGCAGCGCCGCAACACAGGGTAACACTGAAGCTTTCTTT	CSAATQGNTEAFF
TRBJ2-2	TRBV5-1	-	once	TGCGCCAGCACACTAGCTGCTCCCGGGGAGCTGTTTTTT	CASTLAAPGELFF
TRBJ2-1	TRBV20-1	-	-	TGCAGCGCGCATACCGGGAATGAGCAGTTCTTC	CSAHTGNEQFF
TRBJ1-3	TRBV18	-	-	TGTGCCAGCTCACCAACCGGGGTTCCGCGAGGAAACACCATATATTTT	CASSPTGVPRGNTIYF
TRBJ1-3	TRBV28	-	-	TGTGCCAGCAGTGACAGCAGCTCTGGAAACACCATATATTTT	CASSDSSSGNTIYF
TRBJ2-1	TRBV18	TRBD2	-	TGTGCCAGCTCACCACTGGCTAGCGGGTACAATGAGCAGTTCTTC	CASSPLASGYNEQFF
TRBJ1-4	TRBV24-1	-	once	TGTGCCACCAGTGGAAGGACAGCACTTGAAAAACTGTTTTTT	CATSGRTALEKLFF
TRBJ2-7	TRBV6-4	-	-	TGTGCCAGCAGTGCCCTTCCTAGCCTTACCCCCTACGAGCAGTACTTC	CASSALPSLTPYEQYF
TRBJ1-2	TRBV7-2	-	-	TGTGCCAGCAGCTTGGGTTGGCAGGGAGGCCGTGGCTACACCTTC	CASSLGWQGGRGYTF
TRBJ1-1	TRBV30	-	-	TGTGCCTGGAGTGTCCTGGGGCAGGTAGACACTGAAGCTTTCTTT	CAWSVLGQVDTEAFF
TRBJ2-7	TRBV3-1/TRBV3-2	-	-	TGTGCCAGCAGCCAAAGCCTAGCGTACCACTACGAGCAGTACTTC	CASSQSLAYHYEQYF
TRBJ1-2	TRBV27	-	-	TGTGCCAGCACAAGAACGGGGAGCTATGGCTACACCTTC	CASTRTGSYGYTF